The next 24 T cell receptor beta chains were all read from a single sample in a study of Ad26.COV2.S vaccination and SARS-CoV-2 variants. TCRdb's copy holds only in-frame clones and misses some; the assay was immunoSEQ multiplex PCR. The table lists approximately 420,000 clones, more than 85% of them singletons. The treatment denotes: over 15 received Ad26.COV2.S at low or high dose, single or two shots; about 5 received placebo; per-sample allocation not given. The samples were gathered on day 63 after the first injection of vaccine or placebo. Source: peripheral blood, taken in a trial of Ad26.COV2.S vaccine versus placebo. The receptors were gathered from a person between 18 and 65 years old who received the Ad26.COV2.S COVID-19 vaccine or a placebo.

V and J are TRBV7-9 and TRBJ2-3; 8 positions match TRBD2. This CDR3 region has 17 residues. Germline assignment: CDR1 SEHNR and CDR2 FQNEAQ (reference sequence). V lost 0 bases, J lost 1 base, and 6 bases stayed unmatched. The CDR3, as DNA: TGTGCCAGCAGCTTAGCGCGGGGGGCAAGAGGCACAGATACGCAGTATTTT. Translated: CASSLARGARGTDTQYF.

V gene TRBV30 combines with J gene TRBJ2-1; the D gene could be TRBD1 or TRBD2 (5 bases each). The CDR3 loop spans 15 amino acids. Trimming shortened V by 0 bases and J by 12 bases, and 21 bases separated the two germline ends. CDR1 and CDR2 (germline): GTSNPN, SVGIG (reference sequence). The chain's CDR3 is CAWSVRRSFSRGQFF. The CDR3 nucleotides are TGTGCCTGGAGTGTACGCCGGAGTTTCTCGAGGGGGCAGTTCTTC.

Concerning this clone itself: This specimen includes other DNA sequences encoding the same CDR3. The rearrangement joins TRBV7-2 to TRBJ1-2, with a possible D match to TRBD1 (5 bases). The CDR3 covers 14 residues. V lost 3 bases and J 3 bases, leaving 11 bases between the germline ends. Germline V lookup: CDR1 SGHTA, CDR2 FQGNSA. The CDR3 loop reads CASSFNRGDYGYTF. The CDR3 DNA sequence: TGTGCCAGCAGCTTCAACCGGGGCGACTATGGCTACACCTTC. The whole variable domain, filled in from reference TRBV7-2 and TRBJ1-2, reads GAGVSQSPSNKVTEKGKDVELRCDPISGHTALYWYRQSLGQGLEFLIYFQGNSAPDKSGLPSDRFSAERTGGSVSTLTIQRTQQEDSAVYLCASSFNRGDYGYTFGSGTRLTVV.

This chain connects TRBV5-4 to TRBJ2-2; the match to TRBD1 covers 10 bases. Losses at the gene ends were 5 bases for V and 4 bases for J; bases not matched to a gene: 5. Germline assignment: CDR1 SGHNT and CDR2 YYREEE (reference sequence). This CDR3 is 15 amino acids long. The CDR3 DNA follows: TGTGCCAGCAGAACCGACAGGGGGCCCACCGGGGAGCTGTTTTTT. Translation gives CASRTDRGPTGELFF.

Turning to this clone: A read error may account for a junction end that differs from germline. This chain joins TRBV7-9 and TRBJ2-7, with 10 bases fitting TRBD2. The CDR3 contains 14 residues. Looked up from germline, CDR1 is SEHNR and CDR2 is FQNEAQ (reference sequence). CDR3 nucleotides: TGTGCCAGCAGTTTAGCGGGGGGAACGGGCGAGCAGTACTTC. Amino acids: CASSLAGGTGEQYF.

This sequence joins TRBV12-5 and TRBJ1-4; D is ambiguous. Germline CDR1 and CDR2: LGHNT and FRNRAP. V shed 1 base and J shed 12 bases, with 3 bases lying between them. The CDR3 totals 10 residues. In nucleotides, the CDR3 is TGTGCTAGTGGTTTGGGGCAACTGTTTTTT. This translates into CASGLGQLFF.

The V gene is TRBV19, the J gene TRBJ2-7; no definite D call. Germline V gene sequence: CDR1 LNHDA, CDR2 SQIVND (reference sequence). V was shortened by 4 bases and J by 3 bases, with 10 bases between the two germline ends. This CDR3 region has 13 residues. The CDR3 bases are TGTGCCAGTAGTACTTGGACCGGCTACGAGCAGTACTTC. This encodes CASSTWTGYEQYF.

The rearrangement uses TRBV2 and TRBJ2-1; the D is unclear. Germline CDR1 reads SNHLY; CDR2 reads FYNNEI. V gave up 4 bases and J gave up 6 bases, with 7 bases separating them. The CDR3 is 12 amino acids. The CDR3 loop is CASSGVSNEQFF. The CDR3 DNA follows: TGTGCCAGCAGTGGGGTCTCCAATGAGCAGTTCTTC.

The rearrangement joins TRBV18 to TRBJ2-7; the match to TRBD1 covers 9 bases. CDR1 is KGHSH and CDR2 is LQKENI in the germline V gene. With 0 bases clipped from V and 5 bases from J, the junction kept 5 bases outside the gene matches. The length of the CDR3 is 15 residues. In nucleotides, the CDR3 is TGTGCCAGCTCACCACCGGGACAGGGCATCCACGAGCAGTACTTC. As protein: CASSPPGQGIHEQYF.

The gene calls are TRBV7-2 and TRBJ2-1; TRBD2 aligns across 8 bases. The CDR3 sequence is 15 residues long. J gave up 10 bases and V 1 base, and 9 bases lay outside the gene matches. Germline CDR1 and CDR2: SGHTA and FQGNSA. CDR3 nucleotide sequence: TGTGCCAGCAGCTTAGGTTATTACGGGGGGGAGGAGCAGTTCTTC. This sequence encodes CASSLGYYGGEEQFF.

The V gene is TRBV6-5, the J gene TRBJ2-5; 7 nucleotides line up with TRBD1. The germline gives CDR1 MNHEY, CDR2 SVGAGI. This CDR3 contains 13 residues. Germline trimming cut 5 bases from V and 3 bases from J; bases unmatched to any gene: 3. CDR3 in amino acids: CASSRDREETQYF. In nucleotides, the CDR3 is TGTGCCAGCAGTAGGGACAGAGAAGAGACCCAGTACTTC.

A single count supports this clone. The J gene is TRBJ1-5, the V gene TRBV29-1; TRBD1 matches 8 bases. There are 16 residues in the CDR3. The V and J ends lost 7 bases and 2 bases, in that order; junction bases with no gene match: 13. In germline, CDR1 is SQVTM, CDR2 ANQGSEA. CDR3 residues: CSAPTSDRGGNQPQHF. The CDR3 DNA follows: TGCAGCGCCCCAACCAGTGACAGGGGAGGCAATCAGCCCCAGCATTTT.

V gene TRBV3-1 (or the pseudogene TRBV3-2) combines with J gene TRBJ2-7; D remains ambiguous. CDR3 length: 14 residues. V was cut by 0 bases and J by 3 bases, with 9 bases left in between. In germline, CDR1 is LGHDT, CDR2 YNNKEL (reference sequence). CDR3 residues: CASSQDTLSYEQYF. In DNA, the CDR3 is TGTGCCAGCAGCCAAGATACCTTGAGCTACGAGCAGTACTTC.

The DNA of the CDR3 is TGTGCCAGCAGCGTAGGGGACAGCTACAATGAGCAGTTCTTC. It specifies CASSVGDSYNEQFF. The rearrangement links TRBV9 to TRBJ2-1; 7 bases agree with TRBD1. With 0 bases clipped from V and 3 bases from J, the junction kept 0 bases outside the gene matches. Looked up from germline, CDR1 is SGDLS and CDR2 is YYNGEE. CDR3 length equals 14 residues.

CDR3 nucleotide sequence: TGTGCCAGCAGCTTCGGGGACAAAAACATTCAGTACTTC. It translates to CASSFGDKNIQYF. The V and J genes are TRBV5-8 and TRBJ2-4; maybe TRBD2 (5 bases). The germline V gene has CDR1 SGHTS and CDR2 YDEGEE. The CDR3 is 13 amino acids. V lost 2 bases to trimming and J lost 3 bases, with 6 bases between them.

The chain couples TRBV7-9 to TRBJ1-1; unclear D gene. The germline V gene encodes CDR1 SEHNR and CDR2 FQNEAQ (reference sequence). CDR3 length equals 14 residues. The V end was cut by 6 bases, the J end by 3 bases, with 14 bases between. The CDR3 here is CASSRRVGDTEAFF. The CDR3 nucleotides read TGTGCCAGCAGTCGACGGGTAGGAGACACTGAAGCTTTCTTT.

This chain uses TRBV19 with TRBJ2-3; D is uncertain. The V end was cut by 4 bases, the J end by 0 bases, with 14 bases between. Germline loops: CDR1 LNHDA, CDR2 SQIVND (reference sequence). The CDR3 spans 16 residues. The CDR3 DNA follows: TGTGCCAGTAGTAACCCACTTGGGGTTAGCACAGATACGCAGTATTTT. This sequence encodes CASSNPLGVSTDTQYF.

This chain joins TRBV9 and TRBJ1-3; TRBD1 might be the D (6 bases). The CDR3 has 17 amino acids. Germline CDR1 reads SGDLS; CDR2 reads YYNGEE. With 0 bases removed from V and 3 bases from J, the gap between germline ends came to 16 bases. CDR3 nucleotide sequence: TGTGCCAGCAGCGTAGCTACGGGGGGCTTTGGTGGAAACACCATATATTTT. It yields the protein CASSVATGGFGGNTIYF.

The rearrangement joins TRBV11-3 to TRBJ2-5; possibly TRBD1 or TRBD2 for D (6 bases each). CDR3 length: 13 amino acids. CDR1 and CDR2 from the germline V gene are SGHNT and YENEEA. Trimming pared 5 bases from V and 1 base from J, leaving 8 bases between. The CDR3 region has the DNA TGTGCCAGCAGCAGGGGGGCCCAAGAGACCCAGTACTTC. Protein: CASSRGAQETQYF.

The chain's CDR3 is CASSWGGTGLEQYF. The CDR3 coding sequence is TGTGCCAGCAGCTGGGGGGGGACAGGGCTCGAGCAGTACTTC. The rearrangement joins TRBV5-4 to TRBJ2-7, with 9 bases lining up with TRBD1. This CDR3 comprises 14 residues. V gave up 3 bases and J gave up 6 bases; unmatched junction bases: 7. Germline loops: CDR1 SGHNT, CDR2 YYREEE (reference sequence).

The chain links TRBV6-5 to TRBJ2-5; TRBD2 matches 9 bases. The germline CDR1 and CDR2 sequences are MNHEY and SVGAGI. The CDR3 contains 14 residues. Germline trimming cut 10 bases from V and 5 bases from J; bases unmatched to any gene: 11. CDR3: CATNSGGRLETQYF. CDR3 DNA sequence: TGTGCCACAAACAGCGGGGGGAGGTTGGAGACCCAGTACTTC.

V gene TRBV5-1 combines with J gene TRBJ2-6, with D possibly matching TRBD1 (5 bases). V shed 2 bases and J shed 0 bases, with 12 bases lying between them. Germline V lookup: CDR1 SGHRS, CDR2 YFSETQ. The CDR3 totals 17 residues. The CDR3 sequence: CASSLSGSSSGANVLTF. The DNA of the CDR3 is TGCGCCAGCAGCTTATCAGGGTCCAGCTCTGGGGCCAACGTCCTGACTTTC.

The chain is built from TRBV7-9 and TRBJ1-2; D not resolved. From germline, CDR1 is SEHNR and CDR2 FQNEAQ (reference sequence). The CDR3 runs to 13 residues. V gave up 5 bases and J gave up 3 bases, with 10 bases separating them. DNA of the CDR3: TGTGCCAGCAGCCCTGAGTTGGACTATGGCTACACCTTC. Translated: CASSPELDYGYTF.

V and J are TRBV10-2 and TRBJ2-5; D is possibly TRBD2 (5 bases). This CDR3 is 13 amino acids long. Germline assignment: CDR1 WSHSY and CDR2 SAAADI. V lost 7 bases, J lost 0 bases, and 9 bases lay in between. The CDR3, as DNA: TGCGCCAGCAACTACGGGGACCAAGAGACCCAGTACTTC. Its protein is CASNYGDQETQYF.